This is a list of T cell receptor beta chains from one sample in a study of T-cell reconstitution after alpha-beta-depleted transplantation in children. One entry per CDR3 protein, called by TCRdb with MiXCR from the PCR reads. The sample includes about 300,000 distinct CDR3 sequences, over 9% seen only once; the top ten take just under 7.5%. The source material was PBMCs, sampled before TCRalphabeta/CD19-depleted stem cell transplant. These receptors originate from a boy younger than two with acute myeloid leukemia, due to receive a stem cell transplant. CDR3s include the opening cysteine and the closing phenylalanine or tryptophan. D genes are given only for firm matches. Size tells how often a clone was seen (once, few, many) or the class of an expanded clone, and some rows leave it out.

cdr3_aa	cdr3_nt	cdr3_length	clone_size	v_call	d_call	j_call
CASSSSGYTDTQYF	TGTGCCAGCAGCTCATCAGGGTACACAGATACGCAGTATTTT	14	many	TRBV5-6	.	TRBJ2-3
CSVESAANTGELFF	TGCAGCGTTGAGTCCGCCGCGAACACCGGGGAGCTGTTTTTT	14	many	TRBV29-1	.	TRBJ2-2
CASSSTLTSAGETQYF	TGCGCCAGCAGCTCGACGCTGACTAGCGCTGGAGAGACCCAGTACTTC	16	many	TRBV5-1	TRBD2	TRBJ2-5
CASSFKGSYGYTF	TGTGCCAGCAGTTTTAAGGGGTCCTATGGCTACACCTTC	13	few	TRBV12-3/TRBV12-4	.	TRBJ1-2
CASSPGTSGGFGTQYF	TGTGCCAGCAGCCCAGGGACTAGCGGGGGGTTTGGGACCCAGTACTTC	16	few	TRBV7-2	TRBD2	TRBJ2-5
CASRTQGPEGWGTGELFF	TGTGCCAGCAGGACACAGGGTCCTGAGGGATGGGGCACCGGGGAGCTGTTTTTT	18	.	TRBV2	.	TRBJ2-2
CASSLRNLDLQFF	TGTGCCAGCAGTTTACGGAACTTAGATCTGCAGTTCTTC	13	many	TRBV12-3/TRBV12-4	.	TRBJ2-1
CASSPFHQGAGETQYF	TGTGCCAGCAGTCCCTTCCACCAGGGGGCGGGGGAGACCCAGTACTTC	16	.	TRBV7-2	TRBD1	TRBJ2-5
CAISESMAGDQPQHF	TGTGCCATCAGTGAGTCGATGGCCGGGGATCAGCCCCAGCATTTT	15	many	TRBV10-3	.	TRBJ1-5
CASSYTSGGAYNEQFF	TGTGCCAGCAGTTACACTAGCGGGGGGGCCTACAATGAGCAGTTCTTC	16	many	TRBV6-5	TRBD2	TRBJ2-1
CASSSYYEQYF	TGTGCCAGCAGTTCCTATTACGAGCAGTACTTC	11	many	TRBV12-3/TRBV12-4	.	TRBJ2-7
CASPPIRGADTQYF	TGTGCCAGCCCACCGATCAGGGGGGCAGATACGCAGTATTTT	14	once	TRBV18	.	TRBJ2-3
CASSHPGLAGRSSYEQYF	TGTGCCAGCAGTCATCCGGGACTAGCGGGAAGGAGCTCCTACGAGCAGTACTTC	18	.	TRBV14	TRBD2	TRBJ2-7
CASSLVRDPRGYGYTF	TGTGCCAGCAGCCTAGTCCGGGACCCAAGGGGCTATGGCTACACCTTC	16	.	TRBV3-1	.	TRBJ1-2
CSARDAISSYNEQFF	TGCAGTGCTAGAGATGCGATAAGCTCCTACAATGAGCAGTTCTTC	15	many	TRBV20-1	.	TRBJ2-1
CATSRPRDPIAATDTQYF	TGTGCCACCAGCAGACCTCGGGACCCCATAGCAGCCACAGATACGCAGTATTTT	18	many	TRBV15	.	TRBJ2-3
CASSYLQETQYF	TGTGCCAGCAGTTACCTACAAGAGACCCAGTACTTC	12	.	TRBV6-5	.	TRBJ2-5
CASSYLSGQGSGNTIYF	TGTGCCAGCAGTTACCTGTCTGGACAGGGATCTGGAAACACCATATATTTT	17	many	TRBV6-5	TRBD1	TRBJ1-3
CASSVRTAYYGYTF	TGTGCCAGCAGTGTGAGGACAGCGTACTATGGCTACACCTTC	14	many	TRBV2	.	TRBJ1-2
CASSQERYGEQYF	TGTGCCAGCAGCCAAGAACGGTACGGGGAGCAGTACTTC	13	many	TRBV4-2	.	TRBJ2-7
CASSLAGNGANVLTF	TGCGCCAGCAGCTTGGCAGGGAACGGGGCCAACGTCCTGACTTTC	15	.	TRBV5-1	.	TRBJ2-6
CSVGTSAYEQYF	TGCAGCGTTGGGACATCTGCCTACGAGCAGTACTTC	12	many	TRBV29-1	.	TRBJ2-7
CASSLKPFLNNEQFF	TGTGCCAGCAGCTTAAAACCCTTCTTAAACAATGAGCAGTTCTTC	15	many	TRBV7-3	.	TRBJ2-1
CASGPGTSVWNEQFF	TGTGCTAGTGGTCCCGGGACTAGCGTGTGGAATGAGCAGTTCTTC	15	.	TRBV12-5	TRBD2	TRBJ2-1
CSAIRDSPTDTQYF	TGCAGTGCTATCCGGGACAGTCCCACAGATACGCAGTATTTT	14	many	TRBV20-1	TRBD1	TRBJ2-3